This section outlines one TCR beta chain sequence together with its context. The specificity of this receptor is unknown. The record has no base qualities; no much larger clone is one base away. Separate from the roughly 700-subject first cohort, the validation cohort of roughly 110 subjects was the group to which the donors belonged. This sample is drawn from a study of cytomegalovirus exposure and HLA in healthy donors (TCRdb year 2017). About the study as a whole: The 500 to 800 repertoires of the first cohort and the 120 validation repertoires were produced on the same platform, according to a later analysis. The study was designed to test whether signatures of past pathogen exposure could be identified by cataloging public T cell receptors. A separate validation cohort of over a hundred different subjects was used in addition to the approximately 640-subject first cohort. To predict cytomegalovirus infection status, the study brought together high-throughput TCR immunosequencing, statistical association of individual TCRs with disease status, and machine learning.

Libraries were built with the immunoSEQ multiplex PCR assay. Turning to the authors' computational methods: To diagnose cytomegalovirus status from the catalog of TCR beta chain sequences, a statistical classification framework was built. TCRdb took over this immuneACCESS table, retaining in-frame rearrangements with V and J assigned. Such tables are incomplete; in checked studies, under half of the missing clones stem from an unresolved V gene, and the remainder is unexplained. The V and J calls and clone size come from that table; D and trimming were worked out from the DNA. This sample has a few hundred thousand clones in its table, and about nine tenths of those were observed once. Clones ranked in the top ten supply under 0.85% of the sample. Here is what the overall study found, with its caveats: The authors suggested that the approach could potentially be extended to other disease states and immunological phenotypes. Most TCR sequences were observed very rarely across donors, whereas some public TCRs were present in many individuals. Of the cluster scores, about 94% were above 0 in a later analysis, which found that TCRs clustered in the first cohort also tended to co-occur in the 130 or so validation repertoires. Three of the identified cytomegalovirus-associated TCR beta chains were confirmed in vitro to be specific for cytomegalovirus antigens. A later analysis lacked HLA typing for the validation cohort, so it scored co-occurrence in that cohort across all 110 or so repertoires. The study listed 150 to 200 TCR beta chains as associated with cytomegalovirus. The classifier was reported to diagnose cytomegalovirus status with high specificity and sensitivity in both the original and validation cohorts.

The cysteine opens and the phenylalanine closes a CDR3 of 11 amino acids. CDR3 DNA only is kept here, 33 bases in frame from base 1. The germline V gene sets CDR1 to MNHEY and CDR2 to SVGAGI. V is pared back by 5 bases and J by 13 bases, with 11 bases lying between the germline termini. The clonotype comes from a woman between 18 and 30 years old in good health and CMV-seronegative. Material for sequencing was PBMCs. The chain is assembled from TRBV6-5 and TRBJ2-2; a confident D gene designation cannot be given. The CDR3 amino acid sequence is: CASSTGFGLFF. The sequence in DNA is TGTGCCAGCAGTACCGGGTTTGGGCTGTTTTTT.